A single sample gave rise to the 26 T cell receptor beta chains below, sequenced in a study of cytotoxic CD8 clonotypes in ibrutinib-treated CLL. Sequenced by immunoSEQ multiplex PCR; TCRdb stores in-frame clones only, minus some. Of more than 50,000 clones detected, roughly 57% appear once; the ten largest clones hold roughly 14%. The starting material was PBMCs, obtained after 12 months of ibrutinib treatment. These receptors were collected from a human donor with chronic lymphocytic leukemia.

The chain employs TRBV5-1 and TRBJ2-3, with 8 bases aligning to TRBD2. CDR1 SGHRS and CDR2 YFSETQ come from the germline V gene. CDR3 length: 14 residues. V shed 7 bases and J 4 bases; nucleotides not matched to a gene: 8. CDR3 nucleotide sequence: TGCGCCAGCGCTCCCGGGGGGGACTCAGATACGCAGTATTTT. Its protein product is CASAPGGDSDTQYF.

This clone was found many times. The chain links TRBV7-2 to TRBJ2-5, with no clear D. The CDR3 sequence is 15 residues long. V gave up 5 bases and J gave up 1 base, with 14 bases separating them. Germline V gene sequence: CDR1 SGHTA, CDR2 FQGNSA. This CDR3 is CASSLDLWGQETQYF. The CDR3 nucleotides read TGTGCCAGCAGCCTCGATTTATGGGGCCAAGAGACCCAGTACTTC.

CDR3 bases: TGTGCCAGCATAGACAGCAACTCCTACGAGCAGTACGTC. Protein product: CASIDSNSYEQYV. The chain joins TRBV28 to TRBJ2-7, with a possible D match to TRBD1 (5 bases). Trimming removed 7 bases from V and 0 bases from J, with 10 bases in between. Germline assignment: CDR1 MDHEN and CDR2 SYDVKM. The CDR3 length is 13 residues.

The sample holds a few counts of this clone. J is TRBJ2-7 and V is TRBV27, with TRBD2 matching 12 bases. Germline assignment: CDR1 MNHEY and CDR2 SMNVEV (reference sequence). This CDR3 comprises 17 residues. J was trimmed by 9 bases and V by 2 bases; bases with no gene match: 14. The CDR3 spells CASSLAPTSGGPGVQYV. DNA of the CDR3: TGTGCCAGCAGTTTAGCCCCGACTAGCGGGGGCCCCGGAGTGCAGTACGTC.

In this sample, this clone turned up once. The chain joins TRBV2 to TRBJ2-4; D perhaps matches TRBD2 (8 bases). Trimming left V 8 bases short and J 1 base short, with 15 bases between. This CDR3 contains 15 residues. Germline V lookup: CDR1 SNHLY, CDR2 FYNNEI. The CDR3 DNA sequence: TGTGCCAGCCACCGGGGGGGACAGGCCAAAAACATTCAGTACTTC. Its translation is CASHRGGQAKNIQYF. Variable domain in full (rest from reference TRBV2 and TRBJ2-4): EPEVTQTPSHQVTQMGQEVILRCVPISNHLYFYWYRQILGQKVEFLVSFYNNEISEKSEIFDDQFSVERPDGSNFTLKIRSTKLEDSAMYFCASHRGGQAKNIQYFGAGTRLSVL.

CDR3 sequence (DNA): TGTGCCAGCACCGGGTTCGGGTTGCGGGGCAAGAACAATGAGCAGTTCTTC. It translates to CASTGFGLRGKNNEQFF. The rearrangement links TRBV5-6 to TRBJ2-1; D is perhaps TRBD2 (6 bases). Between the trimmed V and J ends, which lost 6 bases and 5 bases, there was a span of 24 bases. From germline, CDR1 is SGHDT and CDR2 YYEEEE. This CDR3 spans 17 amino acids.

The chain combines TRBV10-2 with TRBJ2-3; a weak D match, TRBD2 (7 bases). This CDR3 comprises 16 residues. V lost 6 bases, J lost 4 bases, and 20 bases lay in between. Per the germline V gene, CDR1 is WSHSY and CDR2 is SAAADI. CDR3 bases: TGCGCCAGCAGGGCTCTCGGGAGAGGGGGGGCAGATACGCAGTATTTT. Translation gives CASRALGRGGADTQYF.

This rearrangement joins TRBV28 to TRBJ2-1; D uncertain. The CDR3 runs 14 residues. V was trimmed by 10 bases and J by 8 bases, leaving 21 bases between them. Germline CDR1 reads MDHEN; CDR2 reads SYDVKM. The CDR3 sequence is CATSFAMGYHEQFF. For the CDR3, the DNA is TGTGCCACCAGCTTTGCGATGGGATATCATGAGCAGTTCTTC.

V gene TRBV18 combines with J gene TRBJ2-1; 10 nucleotides agree with TRBD1. The CDR3 is 17 residues long. J lost 1 base, V lost 2 bases, and 5 bases had no gene match. Germline V gives CDR1 KGHSH, CDR2 LQKENI. The CDR3 DNA follows: TGTGCCAGCTCACCATCTGACAGGGGGCCTTCCTACAATGAGCAGTTCTTC. It is translated as CASSPSDRGPSYNEQFF.

This chain connects TRBV9 to TRBJ2-5, with a possible D match to TRBD2 (6 bases). Germline CDR1 is SGDLS and CDR2 is YYNGEE. The CDR3 runs 15 residues. The ends were cut back, 0 bases at V and 1 base at J, with 10 bases in the middle. CDR3 in DNA: TGTGCCAGCAGCGTAGGAGGTAGCGGCCAAGAGACCCAGTACTTC. It translates to CASSVGGSGQETQYF.

J is TRBJ1-1 and V is TRBV5-1, with D uncertain. Deletions cut 1 base from V and 6 bases from J, with 13 bases between. The CDR3 consists of 14 residues. From germline, CDR1 is SGHRS and CDR2 YFSETQ. CDR3 region: CASSLSQTPSEAFF. Here the CDR3 DNA reads TGCGCCAGCAGCTTGTCCCAAACTCCCTCTGAAGCTTTCTTT.

V usage is TRBV5-1 and J usage is TRBJ2-2; D is perhaps TRBD2 (6 bases). The ends were cut back, 4 bases at V and 3 bases at J, with 10 bases in the middle. This CDR3 contains 14 residues. Germline CDR1 reads SGHRS; CDR2 reads YFSETQ. CDR3 loop: CASSGDFYTGELFF. CDR3 coding DNA: TGCGCCAGCAGCGGGGACTTTTACACCGGGGAGCTGTTTTTT.

There are many counts of this clone. The V gene is TRBV7-2, the J gene TRBJ1-5, with D possibly matching TRBD1 (6 bases). This CDR3 contains 15 residues. V was clipped by 0 bases and J by 7 bases, with 13 bases between them. The germline V gene encodes CDR1 SGHTA and CDR2 FQGNSA. CDR3 region: CASSLAAVGGQPQHF. In DNA form, the CDR3 reads TGTGCCAGCAGCTTAGCCGCGGTAGGGGGGCAGCCCCAGCATTTT.

V usage is TRBV27 and J usage is TRBJ2-7; 9 nucleotides line up with TRBD2. Germline V gives CDR1 MNHEY, CDR2 SMNVEV (reference sequence). The CDR3 has 14 residues. With 6 bases clipped from V and 5 bases from J, the junction kept 8 bases outside the gene matches. CDR3 DNA sequence: TGTGCCAGCAGCCTTAGCGGGAGCGTCAACGAGCAGTACTTC. It specifies CASSLSGSVNEQYF.

Only one count was recorded for this clone. This chain links TRBV9 with TRBJ2-1; D remains unclear. The CDR3 sequence is 15 residues long. The germline gives CDR1 SGDLS, CDR2 YYNGEE. Trimming removed 0 bases at V and 4 bases at J, with 11 bases between. In DNA form, the CDR3 reads TGTGCCAGCAGCGTAGGGCAGAGTACTTACAATGAGCAGTTCTTC. Protein product: CASSVGQSTYNEQFF.

This chain uses TRBV6-5 with TRBJ2-1; D remains ambiguous. The CDR3 sequence is 15 residues long. Germline loops: CDR1 MNHEY, CDR2 SVGAGI. V lost 0 bases and J lost 4, with 10 bases in between. The CDR3, as DNA: TGTGCCAGCAGTTACTCGATGGGCAAATACAATGAGCAGTTCTTC. It codes for CASSYSMGKYNEQFF.

The chain combines TRBV7-9 with TRBJ1-2; a possible D gene is TRBD1 (5 bases). Germline loops: CDR1 SEHNR, CDR2 FQNEAQ (reference sequence). V was cut by 4 bases and J by 3 bases, with 15 bases left in between. The CDR3 consists of 15 residues. CDR3: CASSSGLESHYGYTF. CDR3 in DNA: TGTGCCAGCAGCTCGGGACTGGAATCACACTATGGCTACACCTTC.

This chain joins TRBV5-6 and TRBJ2-1; perhaps TRBD2 as D (7 bases). V shed 0 bases and J shed 3 bases, with 19 bases lying between them. The CDR3 extends over 18 amino acids. CDR1 SGHDT and CDR2 YYEEEE come from the germline V gene. Here the CDR3 reads CASSLVWGGDNHYNEQFF. CDR3 bases: TGTGCCAGCAGCTTGGTCTGGGGAGGGGACAACCACTACAATGAGCAGTTCTTC. Full variable domain (remainder filled in from reference TRBV5-6 and TRBJ2-1): DAGVTQSPTHLIKTRGQQVTLRCSPKSGHDTVSWYQQALGQGPQFIFQYYEEEERQRGNFPDRFSGHQFPNYSSELNVNALLLGDSALYLCASSLVWGGDNHYNEQFFGPGTRLTVL.

V is TRBV5-1 and J is TRBJ2-1, with 15 bases identical to TRBD2. The junction had 2 bases not matched to a gene; V was cut back by 7 bases and J by 9 bases. The CDR3 runs 13 residues. Germline loops: CDR1 SGHRS, CDR2 YFSETQ. In DNA, the CDR3 is TGCGCCAGCGGACTAGCGGGAGGGTCTGAGCAGTTCTTC. It codes for CASGLAGGSEQFF.

The gene calls are TRBV7-8 and TRBJ2-7; 10 positions agree with TRBD1. Looked up from germline, CDR1 is SGHVS and CDR2 is FQNEAQ. The CDR3 totals 17 residues. The V segment lost 5 bases and the J segment 2 bases; nucleotides outside the gene matches: 12. The CDR3 is CASSRRPGTGATYEQYV. CDR3 nucleotides: TGTGCCAGCAGCCGCAGACCCGGGACAGGGGCCACCTACGAGCAGTACGTC.

The V call is TRBV18, the J call TRBJ2-2; unclear D gene. The length of the CDR3 is 14 residues. V lost 8 bases, J lost 6 bases, and 16 bases lay in between. Per germline, CDR1 KGHSH and CDR2 LQKENI. The CDR3 nucleotides read TGTGCCAGCGCGGTTGGGGTCCCTCCCGGGGAGCTGTTTTTT. Translated: CASAVGVPPGELFF.

The rearrangement joins TRBV19 to TRBJ2-6; tentative D call: TRBD2 (5 bases). Per germline, CDR1 LNHDA and CDR2 SQIVND (reference sequence). V was clipped by 5 bases and J by 2 bases, with 10 bases between them. CDR3 length equals 15 residues. CDR3 in amino acids: CASSLTSAGANVLTF. The CDR3 region has the DNA TGTGCCAGTAGTCTTACTAGTGCTGGGGCCAACGTCCTGACTTTC.

Ten or more counts support this clone. This sequence joins TRBV27 and TRBJ1-6; TRBD1 matches at 9 bases. Trimming removed 6 bases from V and 10 bases from J; junction bases left unmatched: 7. Per germline, CDR1 MNHEY and CDR2 SMNVEV (reference sequence). The CDR3 totals 14 residues. The CDR3 region has the DNA TGTGCCAGCAGACGGACAGGGGAGGTCTCACCCCTCCACTTT. Its translation: CASRRTGEVSPLHF.

This clone was recorded at least ten times. The V call is TRBV5-1, the J call TRBJ2-7; 7 nucleotides match TRBD2. CDR1 SGHRS and CDR2 YFSETQ come from the germline V gene. This CDR3 comprises 13 residues. V gave up 4 bases and J gave up 3 bases; unmatched junction bases: 4. CDR3 in amino acids: CASSPGRNYEQYF. The DNA of the CDR3 is TGCGCCAGCAGCCCCGGGAGGAACTACGAGCAGTACTTC.

The V call is TRBV19, the J call TRBJ2-5; no clear D gene. Trimming removed 3 bases at V and 2 bases at J, with 16 bases between. Per germline, CDR1 LNHDA and CDR2 SQIVND (reference sequence). The CDR3 runs to 16 residues. For the CDR3, the DNA is TGTGCCAGTAGTATCGGTGCTAGGGTTGGGCAAGAGACCCAGTACTTC. This gives the protein CASSIGARVGQETQYF.

This clone appeared a few times. The chain combines TRBV18 with TRBJ2-1, with D possibly called TRBD1 or TRBD2 (6 bases each). The germline gives CDR1 KGHSH, CDR2 LQKENI. This CDR3 has 18 amino acids. The V and J ends lost 3 bases and 2 bases respectively, with 20 bases between them. The CDR3 sequence: CASSPLGGTRDTYNEQFF. As DNA, the CDR3 is TGTGCCAGCTCACCGCTCGGGGGAACCAGGGACACCTACAATGAGCAGTTCTTC.